Presented here are 4 T cell receptor beta chains from one specimen sequenced in a study of T cell responses to AZD1222 COVID-19 vaccine. Libraries were prepared by immunoSEQ multiplex PCR; TCRdb keeps only in-frame clonotypes and omits some of them. The sample lists roughly 150,000 clones, 88% occurring once. Sequenced material: peripheral blood, taken on day 0 of MenACWY control vaccination. These receptors came from an adult in good health.

Notes on this clone: At one boundary the junction diverges from the germline segment, which might be a read error. This rearrangement joins TRBV7-7 to TRBJ2-5; D is perhaps TRBD2 (5 bases). This CDR3 has 13 residues. Germline V CDR1 and CDR2: SSHAT, FNYEAQ (reference sequence). CDR3 region: CASSLALWETQYF. CDR3 coding DNA: TGTGCTAGCAGCTTAGCGTTATGGGAGACCCAGTACTTC.

The V and J genes are TRBV19 and TRBJ1-3; D is unclear. The CDR3 covers 16 residues. Germline CDR1 and CDR2: LNHDA and SQIVND (reference sequence). V gave up 6 bases and J gave up 0 bases, with 15 bases separating them. The chain's CDR3 is CASSSGGGRSGNTIYF. The CDR3 DNA reads TGTGCCAGTAGCTCCGGCGGAGGGCGCTCTGGAAACACCATATATTTT.

This sequence joins TRBV30 and TRBJ1-1; weak D call: TRBD1 (6 bases). This CDR3 is 18 amino acids long. Germline CDR1 is GTSNPN and CDR2 is SVGIG (reference sequence). Trimming took off 0 bases at V and 1 base at J, with 21 bases between the two ends. CDR3 loop: CAWSVGGPTTLGNTEAFF. The CDR3, as DNA: TGTGCCTGGAGTGTGGGGGGGCCAACAACCCTAGGGAACACTGAAGCTTTCTTT.

This clone has only one observation. V is TRBV15 and J is TRBJ1-1, with D uncertain. The V and J ends lost 1 base and 6 bases respectively, with 9 bases between them. The CDR3 is 13 residues long. Germline loops: CDR1 LNHNV, CDR2 YYDKDF (reference sequence). CDR3 region: CATSRVGQPEAFF. DNA of the CDR3: TGTGCCACCAGCAGAGTTGGGCAGCCTGAAGCTTTCTTT.